A selection of T cell receptor beta chains follows, all from one sample in a study of response to subunit inactivated influenza vaccine. In TCRdb, the RT-PCR reads were re-called with MiXCR into one record per CDR3 protein. The sample lists some 640,000 distinct CDR3 sequences, roughly 14% occurring once. This specimen was PBMCs from blood, taken 14 to 15 days before vaccination. The receptors were gathered from a man aged 45-65 years who received an inactivated influenza vaccine. Each CDR3 is given without its conserved first and last residue. Each record gives: CDR3 length, V gene, J gene, D gene, CDR3 protein. The D gene is left open where the match is weak.

length: 14; V: TRBV7-9; J: TRBJ2-3; D: -; CDR3: ASSLALRKSTDTQY
length: 14; V: TRBV5-1; J: TRBJ2-5; D: TRBD2; CDR3: ASSTGLAGAQETQY
length: 13; V: TRBV7-8; J: TRBJ2-7; D: TRBD2; CDR3: ASSPQDGTIGEQY
length: 12; V: TRBV28; J: TRBJ1-4; D: -; CDR3: ASSLLAGNEKLF
length: 11; V: TRBV3-1; J: TRBJ2-7; D: -; CDR3: ASSPASRSLQY
length: 13; V: TRBV4-1; J: TRBJ2-7; D: -; CDR3: ASSHTQGFGYEQY
length: 11; V: TRBV5-6; J: TRBJ2-1; D: -; CDR3: ASSFSGANEQF
length: 13; V: TRBV20-1; J: TRBJ2-3; D: TRBD2; CDR3: SARGLAGGTDTQY
length: 11; V: TRBV20-1; J: TRBJ1-1; D: -; CDR3: SAEGGRSTEAF
length: 10; V: TRBV3-1; J: TRBJ2-7; D: -; CDR3: ASSRRSDEQY
length: 12; V: TRBV5-1; J: TRBJ2-3; D: -; CDR3: ASSFNLDTDTQY
length: 12; V: TRBV30; J: TRBJ1-1; D: -; CDR3: AWRRQGMNTEAF
length: 13; V: TRBV28; J: TRBJ2-3; D: -; CDR3: ASSLPGPRRDTQY
length: 14; V: TRBV5-1; J: TRBJ2-5; D: TRBD2; CDR3: ASSLEASGSGETQY
length: 13; V: TRBV7-2; J: TRBJ1-2; D: TRBD1; CDR3: ASSLDADRGHGYT
length: 16; V: TRBV5-1; J: TRBJ2-5; D: TRBD2; CDR3: ASSLLELGTSEQETQY
length: 12; V: TRBV19; J: TRBJ2-1; D: -; CDR3: ASSIGRLNNEQF
length: 14; V: TRBV3-1; J: TRBJ2-2; D: -; CDR3: ASSPNRGARTGELF
length: 12; V: TRBV3-1; J: TRBJ2-7; D: TRBD1; CDR3: ASSQTGGMNEQY
length: 11; V: TRBV16; J: TRBJ1-1; D: -; CDR3: ASSLQSNTEAF
length: 13; V: TRBV9; J: TRBJ1-2; D: -; CDR3: ASSVSAEPNYGYT
length: 11; V: TRBV29-1; J: TRBJ1-5; D: -; CDR3: SVAGANNQPQH
length: 13; V: TRBV27; J: TRBJ1-6; D: TRBD1; CDR3: ASRSGQVDNSPLH
length: 14; V: TRBV7-9; J: TRBJ2-5; D: -; CDR3: ASSSTTGARGETQY
length: 12; V: TRBV5-1; J: TRBJ1-2; D: -; CDR3: ASSLELNSYGYT
length: 13; V: TRBV9; J: TRBJ2-5; D: -; CDR3: ASSVSPTWGETQY
length: 12; V: TRBV4-1; J: TRBJ2-7; D: TRBD2; CDR3: ASSQDFSGGLQY
length: 13; V: TRBV20-1; J: TRBJ2-2; D: TRBD1; CDR3: SARQPGQGAGELF
length: 11; V: TRBV7-8; J: TRBJ1-1; D: -; CDR3: ASSTHMNTEAF
length: 12; V: TRBV29-1; J: TRBJ1-5; D: TRBD1; CDR3: SVSGTGRGQPQH
length: 12; V: TRBV9; J: TRBJ2-7; D: -; CDR3: ASSVAKNSYEQY